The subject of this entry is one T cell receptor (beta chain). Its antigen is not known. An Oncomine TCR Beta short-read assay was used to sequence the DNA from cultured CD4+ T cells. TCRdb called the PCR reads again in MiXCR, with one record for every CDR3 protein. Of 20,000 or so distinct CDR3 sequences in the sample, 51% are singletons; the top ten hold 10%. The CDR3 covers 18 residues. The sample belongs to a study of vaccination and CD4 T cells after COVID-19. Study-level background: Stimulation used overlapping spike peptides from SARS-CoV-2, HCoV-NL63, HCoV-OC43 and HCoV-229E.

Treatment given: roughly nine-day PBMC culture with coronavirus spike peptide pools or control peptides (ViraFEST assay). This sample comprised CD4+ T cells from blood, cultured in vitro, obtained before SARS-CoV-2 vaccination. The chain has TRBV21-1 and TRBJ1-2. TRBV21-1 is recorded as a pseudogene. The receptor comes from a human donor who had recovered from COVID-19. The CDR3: CASSKALWTGPLGYGYTF. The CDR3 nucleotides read TGTGCCAGCAGCAAAGCGCTTTGGACGGGGCCGCTAGGCTATGGCTACACCTTC.